Included here is one TCR beta chain sequence, with context. Using immunoSEQ multiplex PCR, the repertoire was profiled, and TCRdb retains in-frame clones only, with some absent. This sample has under 85,000 clones, with around 96% found just once. This specimen belongs to a study of technical replicates of blood from several donors. V lost 7 bases, J lost 4 bases, and 6 bases stayed unmatched. CDR1 is SGHTA, CDR2 FQGTGA, per germline. The CDR3 totals 14 residues. The sequencing input was T cells isolated from PBMCs. V and J are TRBV7-3 and TRBJ2-1, with 8 bases lining up with TRBD2. This clonotype was sampled from a human donor in good health. Written as DNA, the CDR3 is TGTGCCAGCAAAGGCGGGAGGAGGTACAATGAGCAGTTCTTC. This translates into CASKGGRRYNEQFF.